The TCR beta chain described here comes from a study of blood T cell repertoires in COVID-19. Study context: COVID-19 samples, acute and convalescent, were from the United States, Italy and Spain. PBMCs, B-cell-depleted T cells, or T cells provided the cDNA or gDNA that made up the material.

In the original workflow: Estimates of nucleated cell counts were drawn from the amplification of reference gene primers. Data came from immunoSEQ multiplex PCR; TCRdb stores just in-frame clones and leaves some out. V and J calls and clone size are given by that table; D and trimming were obtained from the DNA. Here the sample spans roughly 67,000 clones, almost 85% being singletons. V was pared by 2 bases and J by 4 bases, with 5 bases between. This CDR3 spans 13 amino acids. The germline gives CDR1 MNHNS, CDR2 SASEGT. This clone was counted a single time. The sequenced material came from peripheral blood. The origin of this receptor is a man aged 50-60 years with active COVID-19. The chain uses TRBV6-1 and TRBJ1-4, with D hard to call. Here the CDR3 reads CASSERGNEKLFF. The CDR3 DNA reads as TGTGCCAGCAGTGAACGGGGTAATGAAAAACTGTTTTTT.